This T cell receptor beta chain was identified in a study of regulatory T cells in long-lasting Graves disease. As for the study in general: Those with persistent Graves' disease had received antithyroid drugs for over 5 years with positive TSH receptor antibodies.

Time point denoted: persistent/refractory GD, antithyroid drugs over 5 years with positive TRAb. The TCR library was made from RNA extracted from PBMCs. Patient provenance is recorded as an endocrinology department in Xi'an, China. This clonotype occurred many times. Its antigen is not known. Germline-derived CDR1 and CDR2 are MDHEN and SYDVKM. The CDR3 is made up of 11 amino acids. The V end was cut by 7 bases, the J end by 6 bases, with 6 bases between. Investigators prepared the TCR beta libraries by applying iRepertoire HTBI primers and Arm-PCR of CDR3 regions. Original methodology: Identification yielded around 68 TRBV and 11 to 15 TRBJ segments across samples. TCRdb called the multiplex PCR reads again in MiXCR, with one record for every CDR3 protein. Clone size and V and J calls follow TCRdb, not the original study. The sample has about 470,000 distinct CDR3 sequences, about a fifth seen once; the top ten hold 7% to 10%.

Overall study findings and caveats: Reduced TCR diversity was observed in persistent Graves' patients versus newly diagnosed patients.

This specimen was peripheral blood mononuclear cells (PBMCs), taken when the disease was refractory, from a patient treated with antithyroid drugs. J is TRBJ1-4 and V is TRBV28, with D maybe TRBD1 (5 bases). This TCR came from a female donor with Graves disease. The CDR3 loop reads CASMGDEKLFF. CDR3 nucleotide sequence: TGTGCCAGCATGGGGGATGAAAAACTGTTTTTT.